This T cell receptor beta chain was recovered during a study of radiotherapy plus CTLA-4 blockade in lung cancer. Study-level background: Patients showed objective responses in roughly 19% of cases and disease control in under 35%.

Data came from immunoSEQ multiplex PCR; TCRdb stores just in-frame clones and leaves some out. Of 78,000 or so clones in the sample, around 87% were seen once. V lost 4 bases and J lost 4, with 7 bases in between. Germline CDR1 reads MRHNA; CDR2 reads SNTAGT. The CDR3 is made up of 13 amino acids. The chain joins TRBV6-4 to TRBJ2-2; D call uncertain. The TCR sequence derives from a human donor with non-small cell lung cancer who had stable disease on radiotherapy plus ipilimumab. Sequenced here: peripheral blood, sampled from a patient treated with radiotherapy plus ipilimumab. Written as DNA, the CDR3 is TGTGCCAGCAGTGTGGAAAGCACCGGGGAGCTGTTTTTT. This gives the protein CASSVESTGELFF.